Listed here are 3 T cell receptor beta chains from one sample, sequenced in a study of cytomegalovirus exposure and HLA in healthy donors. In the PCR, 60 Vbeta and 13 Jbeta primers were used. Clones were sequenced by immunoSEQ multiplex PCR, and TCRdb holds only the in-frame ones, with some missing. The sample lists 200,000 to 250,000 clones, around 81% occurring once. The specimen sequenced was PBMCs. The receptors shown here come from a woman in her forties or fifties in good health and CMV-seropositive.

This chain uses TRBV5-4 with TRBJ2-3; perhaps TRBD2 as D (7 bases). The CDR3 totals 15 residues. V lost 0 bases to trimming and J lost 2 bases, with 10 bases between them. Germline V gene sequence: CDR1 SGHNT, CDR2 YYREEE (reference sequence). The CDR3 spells CASSLGGGFTDTQYF. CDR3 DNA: TGTGCCAGCAGCTTGGGCGGGGGCTTCACAGATACGCAGTATTTT.

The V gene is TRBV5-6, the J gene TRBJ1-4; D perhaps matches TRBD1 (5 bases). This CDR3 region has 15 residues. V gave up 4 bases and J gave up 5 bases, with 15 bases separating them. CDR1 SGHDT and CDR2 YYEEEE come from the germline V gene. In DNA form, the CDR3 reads TGTGCCAGCAGCGAGGGGAGGGCCTCGAATGAAAAACTGTTTTTT. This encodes CASSEGRASNEKLFF. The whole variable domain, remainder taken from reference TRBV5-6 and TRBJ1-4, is DAGVTQSPTHLIKTRGQQVTLRCSPKSGHDTVSWYQQALGQGPQFIFQYYEEEERQRGNFPDRFSGHQFPNYSSELNVNALLLGDSALYLCASSEGRASNEKLFFGSGTQLSVL.

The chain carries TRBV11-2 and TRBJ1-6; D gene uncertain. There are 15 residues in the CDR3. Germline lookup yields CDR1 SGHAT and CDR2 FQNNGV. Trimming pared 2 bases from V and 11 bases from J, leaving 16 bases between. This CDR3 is CASSLIAGSGTPLHF. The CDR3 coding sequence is TGTGCCAGCAGCTTAATCGCGGGCTCCGGGACACCCCTCCACTTT.